The subject of this entry is one T cell receptor beta chain. Antigen unknown. 60 Vbeta and 13 Jbeta primers were used in PCR. The assay was immunoSEQ multiplex PCR, and TCRdb's table has in-frame clones only and misses some. This table holds fewer than 150,000 clones, about 78% found once. This specimen comes from a study of cytomegalovirus exposure and HLA in healthy donors. V was cut by 4 bases and J by 0 bases, with 10 bases left in between. Germline V gives CDR1 SGHRS, CDR2 YFSETQ. CDR3 size: 15 residues. Study-wide points: In terms of immune exposure information, only CMV serostatus was available.

This chain joins TRBV5-1 and TRBJ1-4, with D perhaps TRBD1 (5 bases). The sequence derives from a man aged 50 to 59 in good health and CMV-seronegative. Sequencing was performed on PBMCs. CDR3 in amino acids: CASSPTGPTNEKLFF. Here the CDR3 DNA reads TGCGCCAGCAGCCCAACAGGCCCAACTAATGAAAAACTGTTTTTT.